Following are 23 T cell receptor beta chains from one sample sequenced in a study of blood T cell repertoires in COVID-19. Only in-frame clones appear in the TCRdb table, and some are missing; sequencing was by immunoSEQ multiplex PCR. The data show 50,000 to 65,000 clones, with 80% to 90% seen just once and just under 6.5% held by the top ten. The sequenced sample was peripheral blood. These receptor sequences come from a human donor in a cohort sampled during active COVID-19.

The genes are TRBV2 and TRBJ1-5; D is ambiguous. In germline, CDR1 is SNHLY, CDR2 FYNNEI. The CDR3 covers 14 residues. The germline V and J ends were trimmed by 7 bases and 0 bases, with 10 bases remaining between them. This CDR3 reads CASNEDISNQPQHF. In DNA form, the CDR3 reads TGTGCCAGCAACGAGGATATTAGCAATCAGCCCCAGCATTTT.

The chain is built from TRBV3-1 (or the pseudogene TRBV3-2) and TRBJ1-5; the D is unclear. The CDR3 length is 15 residues. Germline V CDR1 and CDR2: LGHDT, YNNKEL (reference sequence). Trimming took off 1 base at V and 4 bases at J, with 11 bases between the two ends. The CDR3 protein is CASSQGPPGNQPQHF. Written as DNA, the CDR3 is TGTGCCAGCAGCCAAGGACCGCCGGGGAATCAGCCCCAGCATTTT.

This rearrangement joins TRBV2 to TRBJ2-2, with a weak D call TRBD2 (7 bases). Germline values: CDR1 SNHLY, CDR2 FYNNEI. Deletions cut 10 bases from V and 1 base from J, with 16 bases between. The CDR3 is 15 amino acids. CDR3 nucleotide sequence: TGTGCCATCCTAGGGGGGGTCAGGAACACCGGGGAGCTGTTTTTT. Translation gives CAILGGVRNTGELFF.

The chain has TRBV21-1 and TRBJ2-5; the D call TRBD2 from the table was never checked on the DNA. TRBV21-1 is a listed pseudogene. CDR3 size: 15 residues. The DNA for the CDR3 is TGTGCCAGCAGCCGAAGCGCCAGCCTCCAAGAGACCCAGTACTTC. Amino acid sequence: CASSRSASLQETQYF.

This sequence joins TRBV12-3 or TRBV12-4 and TRBJ2-1; D is uncertain. V was cut by 3 bases and J by 4 bases, with 7 bases left in between. This CDR3 comprises 13 residues. CDR3 in DNA: TGTGCCAGCAGTTTTCGCAGGTACAATGAGCAGTTCTTC. It specifies CASSFRRYNEQFF.

The V and J genes are TRBV19 and TRBJ1-5; TRBD1 is a possible D gene (5 bases). The CDR3 is 16 amino acids. CDR1 LNHDA and CDR2 SQIVND come from the germline V gene (reference sequence). V shed 10 bases and J shed 8 bases, with 27 bases lying between them. CDR3 DNA sequence: TGTGCCACGGGGGTGAGGCAGGGAAACAGAGGGAAGCCCCAGCATTTT. The encoded protein is CATGVRQGNRGKPQHF.

There are a few counts of this clone. V gene TRBV5-6 combines with J gene TRBJ2-5; D may be TRBD1 (5 bases). The CDR3 has 14 amino acids. Germline assignment: CDR1 SGHDT and CDR2 YYEEEE. V was trimmed by 1 base and J by 8 bases, leaving 15 bases between them. CDR3 coding DNA: TGTGCCAGCAGCTTGAGGAGTGGGGCTCTAACCCAGTACTTC. This gives the protein CASSLRSGALTQYF.

The rearrangement uses TRBV5-4 and TRBJ2-5; no clear D. Trimming pared 4 bases from V and 1 base from J, leaving 8 bases between. The germline V gene encodes CDR1 SGHNT and CDR2 YYREEE (reference sequence). The CDR3 has 13 amino acids. Written as DNA, the CDR3 is TGTGCCAGCAGCCATGTAGTCCAAGAGACCCAGTACTTC. As protein: CASSHVVQETQYF.

The chain has TRBV6-5 and TRBJ1-1, with 9 positions matching TRBD1. This CDR3 is 13 amino acids long. V gave up 10 bases and J gave up 4 bases; unmatched junction bases: 7. CDR1 is MNHEY and CDR2 is SVGAGI in the germline V gene. The CDR3, as DNA: TGTGCCAACCAGGACAGGGGCGTCACTGAAGCTTTCTTT. This translates into CANQDRGVTEAFF.

The chain employs TRBV11-2 and TRBJ2-1; a weak D match, TRBD2 (6 bases). V lost 3 bases, J lost 0 bases, and 12 bases lay in between. CDR1 and CDR2 from the germline V gene are SGHAT and FQNNGV. The CDR3 totals 16 residues. The CDR3 reads CASSLNGAGSYNEQFF. CDR3 in DNA: TGTGCCAGCAGCTTGAACGGAGCGGGCTCCTACAATGAGCAGTTCTTC.

This chain links TRBV9 with TRBJ2-1; TRBD2 matches 9 bases. J gave up 5 bases and V 4 bases, and 7 bases lay outside the gene matches. CDR3 length equals 15 residues. From germline, CDR1 is SGDLS and CDR2 YYNGEE. The CDR3 protein is CASSRSGGNDNEQFF. CDR3 nucleotide sequence: TGTGCCAGCAGCAGAAGCGGGGGGAACGACAATGAGCAGTTCTTC. Full variable domain (rest looked up from reference TRBV9 and TRBJ2-1): DSGVTQTPKHLITATGQRVTLRCSPRSGDLSVYWYQQSLDQGLQFLIQYYNGEERAKGNILERFSAQQFPDLHSELNLSSLELGDSALYFCASSRSGGNDNEQFFGPGTRLTVL.

This clone was counted a few times. The V and J genes are TRBV19 and TRBJ2-1; TRBD2 matches at 7 bases. CDR3 size: 15 residues. V lost 5 bases, J lost 6 bases, and 10 bases stayed unmatched. The germline CDR1 and CDR2 sequences are LNHDA and SQIVND (reference sequence). The CDR3: CASSVKRGGLNEQFF. For the CDR3, the DNA is TGTGCCAGTAGTGTAAAGCGGGGAGGGCTCAATGAGCAGTTCTTC. Together with reference TRBV19 and TRBJ2-1, the CDR3 gives the full variable domain: DGGITQSPKYLFRKEGQNVTLSCEQNLNHDAMYWYRQDPGQGLRLIYYSQIVNDFQKGDIAEGYSVSREKKESFPLTVTSAQKNPTAFYLCASSVKRGGLNEQFFGPGTRLTVL.

The chain carries TRBV7-3 and TRBJ2-1, with TRBD2 matching over 7 bases. Losses at the gene ends were 3 bases for V and 3 bases for J; bases not matched to a gene: 8. The germline gives CDR1 SGHTA, CDR2 FQGTGA. This CDR3 has 16 residues. CDR3 bases: TGTGCCAGCAGCTTTGGGAGGGCCCCGTACTACAATGAGCAGTTCTTC. Its translation: CASSFGRAPYYNEQFF.

V gene TRBV19 combines with J gene TRBJ1-1, with TRBD1 identical over 8 bases. The length of the CDR3 is 13 residues. Germline CDR1 is LNHDA and CDR2 is SQIVND (reference sequence). V lost 5 bases and J lost 6; bases outside the gene matches: 5. The CDR3 is CASSLSGGPEAFF. CDR3 DNA sequence: TGTGCCAGTAGTCTGTCAGGGGGCCCTGAAGCTTTCTTT.

V is TRBV6-5 and J is TRBJ2-3, with 7 bases fitting TRBD1. The ends lost 6 bases at V and 2 bases at J; junction bases unmatched: 8. The CDR3 covers 15 residues. Germline CDR1 reads MNHEY; CDR2 reads SVGAGI. This CDR3 is CASRIRQGYTDTQYF. CDR3 in DNA: TGTGCCAGCAGGATCCGACAGGGCTACACAGATACGCAGTATTTT.

This chain links TRBV4-1 with TRBJ2-3, with no clear D. Germline lookup yields CDR1 MGHRA and CDR2 YSYEKL. This CDR3 comprises 14 residues. Deletions cut 0 bases from V and 2 bases from J, with 6 bases between. CDR3 residues: CASSQDDITDTQYF. DNA of the CDR3: TGCGCCAGCAGCCAAGATGACATCACAGATACGCAGTATTTT.

This chain joins TRBV25-1 and TRBJ2-1; D perhaps matches TRBD1 (5 bases). Germline V gives CDR1 MGHDK, CDR2 SYGVNS. With 0 bases removed from V and 7 bases from J, the gap between germline ends came to 16 bases. The CDR3 loop spans 16 amino acids. In DNA form, the CDR3 reads TGTGCCAGCAGTGAATATGTCGTGGGGCTCAGGAATGAGCAGTTCTTC. It encodes CASSEYVVGLRNEQFF.

This clone was picked up a small number of times. The J gene is TRBJ1-2, the V gene TRBV18; no clear D. Per germline, CDR1 KGHSH and CDR2 LQKENI. The CDR3 is made up of 14 amino acids. The ends were cut back, 0 bases at V and 4 bases at J, with 9 bases in the middle. CDR3 residues: CASSPPQMFYGYTF. In nucleotides, the CDR3 is TGTGCCAGCTCACCACCCCAGATGTTCTATGGCTACACCTTC.

The rearrangement joins TRBV2 to TRBJ1-2, with D possibly being TRBD1 (6 bases). CDR1 SNHLY and CDR2 FYNNEI come from the germline V gene. Trimming shortened V by 4 bases and J by 2 bases, and 8 bases separated the two germline ends. This CDR3 is built from 13 residues. The CDR3 spells CASSGDTNYGYTF. The CDR3 DNA reads as TGTGCCAGCAGTGGGGACACCAACTATGGCTACACCTTC.

This sequence joins TRBV7-3 and TRBJ2-2, with TRBD1 identical over 10 bases. The CDR3 is made up of 15 amino acids. J was trimmed by 2 bases and V by 3 bases; bases with no gene match: 0. Germline V CDR1 and CDR2: SGHTA, FQGTGA. The chain's CDR3 is CASSLTGGNTGELFF. CDR3 bases: TGTGCCAGCAGCTTGACAGGGGGCAACACCGGGGAGCTGTTTTTT.

This clone was observed a few times. This chain connects TRBV3-1 (or the pseudogene TRBV3-2) to TRBJ2-1, with 12 bases lining up with TRBD2. This CDR3 comprises 17 residues. Trimming at V came to 0 bases and at J to 8 bases, leaving 8 bases not matched to a gene. CDR1 is LGHDT, CDR2 YNNKEL, per germline (reference sequence). In nucleotides, the CDR3 is TGTGCCAGCAGCCAAGAGGTCCGGCTAGCGGGAGGGGATGAGCAGTTCTTC. This encodes CASSQEVRLAGGDEQFF.

This chain links TRBV7-6 with TRBJ2-7, with TRBD1 matching 7 bases. The germline gives CDR1 SGHVS, CDR2 FNYEAQ. The CDR3 loop spans 15 amino acids. Unmatched junction bases numbered 8, after V lost 5 bases and J lost 1 base. The CDR3 DNA reads TGTGCCAGCAGCGCCGAGGGGGCGCGGTCCTACGAGCAGTACTTC. Protein product: CASSAEGARSYEQYF.

This rearrangement joins TRBV3-1 (or the pseudogene TRBV3-2) to TRBJ2-2, with 10 bases fitting TRBD2. Losses at the gene ends were 3 bases for V and 3 bases for J; bases not matched to a gene: 10. Germline CDR1 reads LGHDT; CDR2 reads YNNKEL (reference sequence). CDR3 length equals 18 residues. CDR3 loop: CASSHLGSSGRYTGELFF. As DNA, the CDR3 is TGTGCCAGCAGCCACCTGGGGTCTAGCGGGAGATACACCGGGGAGCTGTTTTTT.